The rows below give T cell receptor beta chains drawn from one sample of a study of T cell repertoires in cytomegalovirus infection. TCRdb ran MiXCR on the reads and lists one entry per CDR3 protein. The sample records fewer than 250,000 distinct CDR3 sequences, roughly 23% being singletons. Sequencing was carried out using CD8+ T cells from PBMCs. The receptors were gathered from a human donor in good health (CMV status not recorded). Some clones in this sample may be carry-over from other donors' samples. Both conserved end residues are trimmed from each CDR3. Size is stated for part of the rows, as once, few or many counts, or as a class when the clone is expanded.

size	V	J	CDR3
.	TRBV20-1	TRBJ2-1	SASPIGRGEYNEQF
.	TRBV2	TRBJ1-5	ATRDGDFPSSGQPQH
.	TRBV20-1	TRBJ2-7	SARDPQGAYEQY
few	TRBV20-1	TRBJ2-1	SAESGTSGDNEQF
.	TRBV28	TRBJ1-6	ASRLLNVGWGLNSPLH
.	TRBV2	TRBJ1-1	ASSDFGLEAF
.	TRBV6-4	TRBJ2-1	ASSETAGSIYNEQF
few	TRBV7-6	TRBJ1-4	ASAAPGINEKLF
.	TRBV29-1	TRBJ2-1	SVGFAAGGNEQF
.	TRBV28	TRBJ1-1	ASNYRETEAF
many	TRBV7-8	TRBJ1-5	ASSLGDSPYSNQPQH
.	TRBV5-6	TRBJ2-1	ASSKSGLAGGIYEQF
many	TRBV7-6	TRBJ1-1	ASSLSGPLTEAF